The rows below give T cell receptor beta chains drawn from one sample of a study of blood T cell repertoires in COVID-19. The data were produced by immunoSEQ multiplex PCR, yet TCRdb's version contains in-frame clones alone and is incomplete. The sample shows 300,000 to 400,000 clones, 87% of them seen only once. Sequenced material: peripheral blood. The receptor source for this set is a woman in her forties or fifties with COVID-19, enrolled during active disease. The CDR3 runs from the conserved cysteine through the conserved F or W. A D gene is named only where the DNA matches it firmly. Size tells how often a clone was seen (once, few, many) or the class of an expanded clone, and some rows leave it out.

V: TRBV10-1
size: -
D: -
J: TRBJ2-7
DNA: TGCGCCAGCAGTGATAGTCGTTGGGAGCAGTACTTC
CDR3: CASSDSRWEQYF

V: TRBV7-2
size: -
D: TRBD1
J: TRBJ1-1
DNA: TGTGCCAGCAGCTTACTGTTGACAGGGGGCACTATGAACACTGAAGCTTTCTTT
CDR3: CASSLLLTGGTMNTEAFF

V: TRBV7-2
size: -
D: -
J: TRBJ1-6
DNA: TGTGCCAGCAGCTTGGGGCCGAAGAATTCACCCCTCCACTTT
CDR3: CASSLGPKNSPLHF

V: TRBV4-2
size: -
D: -
J: TRBJ1-4
DNA: TGTGCCAGCAGCCTCCAGGGTTCGGAAAAACTGTTTTTT
CDR3: CASSLQGSEKLFF

V: TRBV5-8
size: -
D: TRBD2
J: TRBJ2-1
DNA: TGTGCCAGCAGCAGAACCCGGACTAGCTCTGAGCAGTTCTTC
CDR3: CASSRTRTSSEQFF

V: TRBV27
size: once
D: -
J: TRBJ2-1
DNA: TGTGCCAGCAGCCCAGTCTGGTTACCGCAGTTCTTC
CDR3: CASSPVWLPQFF

V: TRBV6-6
size: -
D: TRBD2
J: TRBJ2-3
DNA: TGTGCCAGCAGTTACACCAGGACTAGCGGGGATACGCAGTATTTT
CDR3: CASSYTRTSGDTQYF

V: TRBV6-5
size: -
D: TRBD1
J: TRBJ1-4
DNA: TGTGCCAGCAGTCCAGGGGGCGGTGATGAAAAACTGTTTTTT
CDR3: CASSPGGGDEKLFF

V: TRBV7-2
size: once
D: -
J: TRBJ2-6
DNA: TGTGCCAGCAGCTTCAGGGGTACCAACGTCCTGACTTTC
CDR3: CASSFRGTNVLTF

V: TRBV4-3
size: -
D: TRBD1
J: TRBJ1-5
DNA: TGCGCCAGCAGCCTAAACAGGGGTTCTCAGCCCCAGCATTTT
CDR3: CASSLNRGSQPQHF

V: TRBV12-5
size: -
D: -
J: TRBJ2-2
DNA: TGTGCTAGTGGTTTGATTTCGGTTGGGGGCAGGGGTGGCACCGGGGAGCTGTTTTTT
CDR3: CASGLISVGGRGGTGELFF

V: TRBV10-3
size: -
D: TRBD2
J: TRBJ2-6
DNA: TGTGCCATCACCCCGACTAGCGTAAGCTCTGGGGCCAACGTCCTGACTTTC
CDR3: CAITPTSVSSGANVLTF

V: TRBV5-6
size: -
D: -
J: TRBJ1-1
DNA: TGTGCCAGCAGCTGGAGAGGGAACTCTGAAGCTTTCTTT
CDR3: CASSWRGNSEAFF

V: TRBV5-1
size: -
D: -
J: TRBJ2-3
DNA: TGCGCCAGCAGCTCGGATAGCGGTAGCACAGATACGCAGTATTTT
CDR3: CASSSDSGSTDTQYF

V: TRBV7-9
size: -
D: -
J: TRBJ2-1
DNA: TGTGCCAGCAGCTTTAACGGGTACAATGAGCAGTTCTTC
CDR3: CASSFNGYNEQFF